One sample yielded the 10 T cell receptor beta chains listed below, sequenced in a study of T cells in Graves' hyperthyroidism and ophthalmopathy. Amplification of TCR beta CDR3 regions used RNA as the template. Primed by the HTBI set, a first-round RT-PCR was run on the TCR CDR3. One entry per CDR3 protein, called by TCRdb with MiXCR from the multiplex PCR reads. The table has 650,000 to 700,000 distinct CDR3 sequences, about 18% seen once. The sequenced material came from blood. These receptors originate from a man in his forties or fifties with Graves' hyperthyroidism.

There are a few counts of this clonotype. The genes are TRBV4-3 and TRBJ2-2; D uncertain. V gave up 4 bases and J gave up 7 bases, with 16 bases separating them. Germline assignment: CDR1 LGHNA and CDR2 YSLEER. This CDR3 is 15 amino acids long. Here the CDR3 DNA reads TGCGCCAGCAGCCCAGTGGCAGGCTTAATCGGGGAGCTGTTTTTT. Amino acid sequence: CASSPVAGLIGELFF.

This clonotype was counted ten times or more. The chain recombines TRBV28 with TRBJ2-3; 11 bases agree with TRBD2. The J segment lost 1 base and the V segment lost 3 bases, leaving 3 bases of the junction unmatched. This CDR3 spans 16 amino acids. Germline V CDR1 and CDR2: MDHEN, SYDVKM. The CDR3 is CASSLGLAEGTDTQYF. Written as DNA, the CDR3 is TGTGCCAGCAGTTTGGGACTAGCGGAGGGCACAGATACGCAGTATTTT.

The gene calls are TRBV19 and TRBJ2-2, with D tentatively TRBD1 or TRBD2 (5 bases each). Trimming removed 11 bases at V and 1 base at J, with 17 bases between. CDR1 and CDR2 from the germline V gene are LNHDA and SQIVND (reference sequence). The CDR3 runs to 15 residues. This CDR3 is CASQTGTVNTGELFF. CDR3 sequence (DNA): TGTGCCTCCCAAACCGGGACGGTGAACACCGGGGAGCTGTTTTTT.

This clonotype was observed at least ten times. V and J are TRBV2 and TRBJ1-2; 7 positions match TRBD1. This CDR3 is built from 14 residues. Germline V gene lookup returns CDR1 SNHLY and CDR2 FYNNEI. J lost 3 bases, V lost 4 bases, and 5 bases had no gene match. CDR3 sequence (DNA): TGTGCCAGCAGTGGCACAGGGGAGTACTATGGCTACACCTTC. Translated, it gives CASSGTGEYYGYTF.

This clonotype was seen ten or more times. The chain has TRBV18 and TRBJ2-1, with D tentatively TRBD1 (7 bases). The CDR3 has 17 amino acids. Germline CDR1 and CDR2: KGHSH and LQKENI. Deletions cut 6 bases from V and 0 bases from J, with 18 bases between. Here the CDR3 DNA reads TGTGCCAGCTCCCCCGGGGGACAGAGCAGCTCCTACAATGAGCAGTTCTTC. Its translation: CASSPGGQSSSYNEQFF.

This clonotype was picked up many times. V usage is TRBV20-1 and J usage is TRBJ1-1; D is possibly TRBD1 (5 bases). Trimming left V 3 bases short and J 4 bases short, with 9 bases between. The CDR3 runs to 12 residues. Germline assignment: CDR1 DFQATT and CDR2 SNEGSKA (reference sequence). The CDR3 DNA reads TGCAGTGCTAGTTCCAGGGTCACTGAAGCTTTCTTT. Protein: CSASSRVTEAFF.

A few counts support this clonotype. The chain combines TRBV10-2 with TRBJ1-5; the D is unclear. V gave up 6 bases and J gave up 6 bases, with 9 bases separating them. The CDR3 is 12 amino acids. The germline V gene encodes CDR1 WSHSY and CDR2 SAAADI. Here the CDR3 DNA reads TGCGCCAGCAGGTTCGCGGGTCAGCCCCAGCATTTT. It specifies CASRFAGQPQHF.

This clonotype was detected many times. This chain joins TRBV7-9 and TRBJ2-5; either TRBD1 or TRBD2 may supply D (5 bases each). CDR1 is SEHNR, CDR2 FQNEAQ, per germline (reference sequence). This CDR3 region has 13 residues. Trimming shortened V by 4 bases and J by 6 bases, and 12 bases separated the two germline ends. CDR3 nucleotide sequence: TGTGCCAGCAGCTCGGGACGACGGCAGACCCAGTACTTC. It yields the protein CASSSGRRQTQYF.

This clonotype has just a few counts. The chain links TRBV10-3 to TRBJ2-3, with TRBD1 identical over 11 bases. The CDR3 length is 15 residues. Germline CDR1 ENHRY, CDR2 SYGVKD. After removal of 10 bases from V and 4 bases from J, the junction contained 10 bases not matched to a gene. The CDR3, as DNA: TGTGCCACCCAGCCGGGACAGGGGGGGCCAGATACGCAGTATTTT. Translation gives CATQPGQGGPDTQYF.

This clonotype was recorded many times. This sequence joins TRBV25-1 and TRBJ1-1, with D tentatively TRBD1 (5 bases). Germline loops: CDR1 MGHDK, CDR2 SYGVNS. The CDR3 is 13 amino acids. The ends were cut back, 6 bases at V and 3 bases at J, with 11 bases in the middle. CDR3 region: CASSDSFYTEAFF. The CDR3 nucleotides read TGTGCCAGCAGCGACAGTTTTTACACTGAAGCTTTCTTT.